Given below is one T cell receptor (beta chain) in context. No antigen is known for it. The sample comes from a study of shared clonotypes between healthy human individuals. Study details: Those who served as donors were a couple of women and a few men between the ages of 18 and 49.

Study outcomes and limitations: Clonotype sharing among donors was thought likely to change with sequencing depth.

Clones were sequenced by immunoSEQ multiplex PCR, and TCRdb holds only the in-frame ones, with some missing. The table has 640,000 or so clones, 55% to 75% seen once. This TCR came from a woman between 25 and 40 years old in good health. Sequencing used memory CD4+ T cells sorted from blood. Subset here: CD45RA-negative fraction.

The CDR3 region has the DNA TGTGCCAGCAGTGCAAAGACAGGGTACACTGAAGCTTTCTTT. Encoded protein: CASSAKTGYTEAFF. The genes are TRBV27 and TRBJ1-1; 7 bases fit TRBD1. The CDR3 is 14 residues long. Losses at the gene ends were 5 bases for V and 3 bases for J; bases not matched to a gene: 6. CDR1 MNHEY and CDR2 SMNVEV come from the germline V gene (reference sequence).